This entry lists 12 T cell receptor beta chains sequenced from one sample in a study of long-term antiretroviral therapy in people with HIV. The assay used was immunoSEQ (version v3.0), run at survey level. TCRdb's table, derived via immunoSEQ multiplex PCR, lists solely in-frame clones and lacks some. The table records about 28,000 clones, roughly 90% of them present only once. The starting material was unsorted PBMCs, obtained 2 years after starting antiretroviral therapy. These TCRs come from a man aged 50-59 years with HIV.

This chain links TRBV7-2 with TRBJ1-3; D perhaps matches TRBD1 (5 bases). The CDR3 has 13 amino acids. CDR1 is SGHTA and CDR2 is FQGNSA in the germline V gene. V was trimmed by 8 bases and J by 0 bases, leaving 8 bases between them. CDR3 sequence: CASATGSGNTIYF. The CDR3 nucleotides are TGTGCCAGCGCTACAGGCTCTGGAAACACCATATATTTT. The full variable domain, its missing parts supplied by reference TRBV7-2 and TRBJ1-3, is GAGVSQSPSNKVTEKGKDVELRCDPISGHTALYWYRQSLGQGLEFLIYFQGNSAPDKSGLPSDRFSAERTGGSVSTLTIQRTQQEDSAVYLCASATGSGNTIYFGEGSWLTVV.

The chain uses TRBV19 and TRBJ1-2; D gene uncertain. Trimming removed 9 bases from V and 3 bases from J, with 14 bases in between. The CDR3 spans 13 residues. Germline CDR1 and CDR2: LNHDA and SQIVND (reference sequence). The CDR3: CASSAGSYYGYTF. CDR3 in DNA: TGTGCCAGCTCCGCGGGTTCCTACTATGGCTACACCTTC.

J is TRBJ2-3 and V is TRBV19; TRBD1 matches at 8 bases. Per germline, CDR1 LNHDA and CDR2 SQIVND (reference sequence). With V trimmed by 0 bases and J by 2 bases, 4 bases remained unmatched. CDR3 length: 16 residues. The CDR3 reads CASSIDQDRDTDTQYF. CDR3 nucleotides: TGTGCCAGTAGTATAGATCAGGACAGGGACACAGATACGCAGTATTTT.

V is TRBV19 and J is TRBJ2-1; TRBD1 matches at 9 bases. J was trimmed by 7 bases and V by 1 base; bases with no gene match: 11. There are 17 residues in the CDR3. Per the germline V gene, CDR1 is LNHDA and CDR2 is SQIVND (reference sequence). CDR3 protein: CASSIGPGTGTRNEQFF. The DNA of the CDR3 is TGTGCCAGTAGTATAGGGCCCGGGACAGGGACCAGGAATGAGCAGTTCTTC.

The CDR3, as DNA: TGTGCCAGCACCCCTTTCTCCGGGACAGGGTCCGGAAACACCATATATTTT. It specifies CASTPFSGTGSGNTIYF. The chain is built from TRBV28 and TRBJ1-3, with 9 bases identical to TRBD1. The length of the CDR3 is 17 residues. With V trimmed by 7 bases and J by 4 bases, 14 bases remained unmatched. The germline V gene encodes CDR1 MDHEN and CDR2 SYDVKM.

The chain joins TRBV10-3 to TRBJ2-5; D could derive from TRBD1 or TRBD2 (5 bases each). The germline V gene encodes CDR1 ENHRY and CDR2 SYGVKD. The CDR3 sequence is 14 residues long. The V and J ends lost 3 bases and 5 bases respectively, with 13 bases between them. CDR3 bases: TGTGCCATCAGTGAAGGGGACGGCCCGGAGACCCAGTACTTC. It specifies CAISEGDGPETQYF.

The rearrangement uses TRBV7-2 and TRBJ2-5; D ambiguous. CDR3 size: 14 residues. Looked up from germline, CDR1 is SGHTA and CDR2 is FQGNSA. V lost 1 base, J lost 2 bases, and 8 bases lay in between. The CDR3 region has the DNA TGTGCCAGCAGCTTAGGGGGAAGTCAAGAGACCCAGTACTTC. Its protein is CASSLGGSQETQYF.

V and J are TRBV18 and TRBJ2-7; unclear D gene. The CDR3 spans 14 residues. Germline V gene data show CDR1 as KGHSH and CDR2 as LQKENI. With 1 base removed from V and 3 bases from J, the gap between germline ends came to 10 bases. The CDR3 DNA follows: TGTGCCAGCTCACCACGAAATAACGGCTACGAGCAGTACTTC. Protein sequence: CASSPRNNGYEQYF.

The chain uses TRBV18 and TRBJ2-5; D is unclear. This CDR3 spans 11 amino acids. Germline V lookup: CDR1 KGHSH, CDR2 LQKENI. V lost 3 bases and J 5 bases, leaving 4 bases between the germline ends. The CDR3 sequence: CASSPGETQYF. CDR3 bases: TGTGCCAGCTCACCGGGGGAGACCCAGTACTTC.

The gene calls are TRBV20-1 and TRBJ2-7; D ambiguous. CDR3 length: 11 amino acids. Trimming removed 2 bases from V and 4 bases from J, with 6 bases in between. In germline, CDR1 is DFQATT, CDR2 SNEGSKA (reference sequence). CDR3 coding DNA: TGCAGTGCTAGAACAGCTTACGAGCAGTACTTC. It encodes CSARTAYEQYF.

This clone showed up just once. The V gene is TRBV19, the J gene TRBJ2-7; 9 nucleotides align to TRBD1. Looked up from germline, CDR1 is LNHDA and CDR2 is SQIVND (reference sequence). J gave up 2 bases and V 6 bases, and 8 bases lay outside the gene matches. The CDR3 has 15 residues. In nucleotides, the CDR3 is TGTGCCAGTAGGAAGGGACAGGGATTTACCTACGAGCAGTACTTC. Its translation is CASRKGQGFTYEQYF.

The gene calls are TRBV5-4 and TRBJ1-2; 8 positions agree with TRBD1. In germline, CDR1 is SGHNT, CDR2 YYREEE (reference sequence). This CDR3 is 15 amino acids long. The junction had 9 bases not matched to a gene; V was cut back by 4 bases and J by 4 bases. CDR3 nucleotides: TGTGCCAGCAGCAATGACAGGGGTTTTGGCTATGGCTACACCTTC. Translation: CASSNDRGFGYGYTF.